Sequencing of this TCR beta chain was carried out in a study of T cell responses to AZD1222 COVID-19 vaccine. Method: immunoSEQ multiplex PCR; TCRdb's copy keeps in-frame clones and lacks some. This sample has approximately 150,000 clones, with roughly nine tenths found just once. Whether given at about 4 or about 12 weeks, second doses were pooled. Remarks on this clone: Its specificity is not known.

Whole-study results and caveats: Donor demographics were predominantly white British with a female majority; clonal diversity may be underestimated. Elevations in Spike-specific TCR breadth and depth followed administration of two AZD1222 doses. Spike was spanned by vaccine-associated CD4 TCRs, which were dominant at 160-218 and 743-854.

Germline V gene lookup returns CDR1 MDHEN and CDR2 SYDVKM. The V end was cut by 6 bases, the J end by 5 bases, with 13 bases between. This CDR3 is 13 amino acids long. The clonotype originates from an adult who received the AZD1222 COVID-19 vaccine. The genes are TRBV28 and TRBJ1-1; D gene uncertain. The sequenced sample was peripheral blood, obtained 28 days after the second AZD1222 dose. Written as DNA, the CDR3 is TGTGCCAGCAGCCCCCGAGGATTAACTGAAGCTTTCTTT. Protein sequence: CASSPRGLTEAFF.